These 11 T cell receptor beta chains came from one sample sequenced in a study of cytomegalovirus exposure and HLA in healthy donors. A multiplex PCR was run with 60 Vbeta primers and 13 Jbeta primers. The repertoire was sequenced with immunoSEQ multiplex PCR; TCRdb's copy has only in-frame clones and lacks some. The table records 95,000 to 110,000 clones, around 77% of them present only once. Sequenced sample: PBMCs. The receptors stem from a male donor in good health and CMV-seronegative.

The chain links TRBV9 to TRBJ2-5, with D hard to call. The CDR3 is made up of 16 amino acids. Trimming removed 0 bases from V and 4 bases from J, with 16 bases in between. Germline V gene lookup returns CDR1 SGDLS and CDR2 YYNGEE. CDR3 protein: CASSVEQGTKIETQYF. In nucleotides, the CDR3 is TGTGCCAGCAGCGTAGAACAAGGAACTAAAATAGAGACCCAGTACTTC.

The V and J genes are TRBV28 and TRBJ1-1; TRBD1 agrees at 9 bases. The CDR3 has 16 amino acids. V trimming: 6 bases; J trimming: 1 base; junction bases outside the gene matches: 9. The germline CDR1 and CDR2 sequences are MDHEN and SYDVKM. CDR3 nucleotides: TGTGCCAGCAGCTCACCCCCGGGACAGGGGAACACTGAAGCTTTCTTT. Amino acid sequence: CASSSPPGQGNTEAFF.

The chain recombines TRBV20-1 with TRBJ2-1; D perhaps matches TRBD2 (6 bases). The CDR3 is 10 residues long. The germline V gene encodes CDR1 DFQATT and CDR2 SNEGSKA (reference sequence). V dropped 4 bases and J dropped 10 bases, with 8 bases sitting between them. This chain's CDR3 is CSAILAEQFF. CDR3 nucleotides: TGCAGTGCTATCCTAGCGGAGCAGTTCTTC.

This sequence joins TRBV6-5 and TRBJ1-1, with D perhaps TRBD1 (6 bases). This CDR3 has 15 amino acids. In germline, CDR1 is MNHEY, CDR2 SVGAGI. Trimming took off 2 bases at V and 0 bases at J, with 10 bases between the two ends. In nucleotides, the CDR3 is TGTGCCAGCAGTTACACGGACAGAATGAACACTGAAGCTTTCTTT. As protein: CASSYTDRMNTEAFF.

The chain has TRBV28 and TRBJ2-7; 10 bases line up with TRBD1. After removal of 2 bases from V and 4 bases from J, the junction contained 2 bases not matched to a gene. The CDR3 runs 14 residues. Germline CDR1 MDHEN, CDR2 SYDVKM. The CDR3 DNA reads TGTGCCAGCAGTTTAGGGGACAGGGGTTACGAGCAGTACTTC. It codes for CASSLGDRGYEQYF.

The gene calls are TRBV5-1 and TRBJ2-6, with D unresolved. Germline V gene sequence: CDR1 SGHRS, CDR2 YFSETQ. V lost 4 bases and J 5 bases, leaving 13 bases between the germline ends. This CDR3 contains 15 residues. The CDR3 here is CASSQASSRANVLTF. The CDR3 DNA is TGCGCCAGCAGCCAGGCGTCGTCGAGGGCCAACGTCCTGACTTTC.

V gene TRBV6-6 combines with J gene TRBJ2-7, with 9 nucleotides matching TRBD1. CDR1 and CDR2 from the germline V gene are MNHNY and SVGAGI (reference sequence). V trimming: 4 bases; J trimming: 2 bases; junction bases outside the gene matches: 3. This CDR3 is built from 14 residues. CDR3 sequence reads: CASSFGTGPYEQYF. DNA of the CDR3: TGTGCCAGCAGTTTCGGGACAGGGCCCTACGAGCAGTACTTC.

V and J are TRBV6-1 and TRBJ1-4; D perhaps matches TRBD1 (6 bases). Trimming took 4 bases from V and 2 from J, leaving 14 bases between them. The CDR3 sequence is 16 residues long. Germline V CDR1 and CDR2: MNHNS, SASEGT. CDR3 sequence reads: CASSAQNRVTNEKLFF. In nucleotides, the CDR3 is TGTGCCAGCAGTGCACAAAACAGGGTTACTAATGAAAAACTGTTTTTT.

The sample holds one count of this clone. V is TRBV10-3 and J is TRBJ2-2; D unresolved. Trimming took off 2 bases at V and 8 bases at J, with 9 bases between the two ends. The CDR3 sequence is 13 residues long. Germline V gives CDR1 ENHRY, CDR2 SYGVKD. The CDR3 sequence is CAISEPNAGELFF. Written as DNA, the CDR3 is TGTGCCATCAGTGAGCCTAATGCGGGGGAGCTGTTTTTT.

The rearrangement uses TRBV10-3 and TRBJ2-5, with a weak D call TRBD1 (6 bases). The V gene's germline CDR1 is ENHRY and CDR2 SYGVKD. Trimming took 4 bases from V and 4 from J, leaving 16 bases between them. The CDR3 has 15 amino acids. In DNA form, the CDR3 reads TGTGCCATCAGTGGTGAGGGGGATCGCAGAGAGACCCAGTACTTC. This gives the protein CAISGEGDRRETQYF.

The rearrangement joins TRBV27 to TRBJ2-7; the D gene is possibly TRBD1 (5 bases). The germline CDR1 and CDR2 sequences are MNHEY and SMNVEV (reference sequence). Trimming shortened V by 0 bases and J by 6 bases, and 15 bases separated the two germline ends. The CDR3 runs to 15 residues. DNA for the CDR3: TGTGCCAGCAGTTTATCGTCAGGGTCTAGGGGCGAGCAGTACTTC. It codes for CASSLSSGSRGEQYF.